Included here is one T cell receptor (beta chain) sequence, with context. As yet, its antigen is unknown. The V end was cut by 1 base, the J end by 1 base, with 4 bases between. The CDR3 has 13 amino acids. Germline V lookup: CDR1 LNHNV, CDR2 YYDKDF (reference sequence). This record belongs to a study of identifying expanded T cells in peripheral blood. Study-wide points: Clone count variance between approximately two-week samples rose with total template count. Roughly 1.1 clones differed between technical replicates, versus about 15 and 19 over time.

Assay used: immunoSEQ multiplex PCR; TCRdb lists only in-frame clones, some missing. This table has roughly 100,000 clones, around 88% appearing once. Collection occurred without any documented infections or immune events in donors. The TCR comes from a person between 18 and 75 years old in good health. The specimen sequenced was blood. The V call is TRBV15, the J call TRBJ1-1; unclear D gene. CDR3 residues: CATSRAKNTEAFF. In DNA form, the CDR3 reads TGTGCCACCAGCAGAGCCAAGAACACTGAAGCTTTCTTT.